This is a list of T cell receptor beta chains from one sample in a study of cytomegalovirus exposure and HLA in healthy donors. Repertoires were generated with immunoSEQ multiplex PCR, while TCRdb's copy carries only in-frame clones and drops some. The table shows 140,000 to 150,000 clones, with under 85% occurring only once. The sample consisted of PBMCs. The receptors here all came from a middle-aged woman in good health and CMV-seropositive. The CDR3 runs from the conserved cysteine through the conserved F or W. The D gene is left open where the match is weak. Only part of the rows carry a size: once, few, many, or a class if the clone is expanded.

CASSPMPREAFF | TGTGCCAGCAGCCCTATGCCTCGTGAAGCTTTCTTT | - | TRBV2 | - | TRBJ1-1
CASSSYSNQPQHF | TGTGCCAGCAGTTCCTATAGCAATCAGCCCCAGCATTTT | - | TRBV6-5 | - | TRBJ1-5
CAWSKNRPSYEQYF | TGTGCCTGGAGTAAAAACAGGCCGTCCTACGAGCAGTACTTC | - | TRBV30 | - | TRBJ2-7
CASSFGTGQETQYF | TGTGCCAGCAGTTTTGGGACTGGCCAAGAGACCCAGTACTTC | - | TRBV6-5 | - | TRBJ2-5
CASRSREGEQYF | TGTGCCAGCAGAAGCAGGGAGGGGGAGCAGTACTTC | TRBD2 | TRBV13 | once | TRBJ2-7
CASSLRIAGGSDEQFF | TGTGCCAGCAGCTTGCGAATAGCGGGGGGCTCCGATGAGCAGTTCTTC | TRBD2 | TRBV5-4 | few | TRBJ2-1
CASSPQGNSNQPQHF | TGTGCCAGCAGCCCCCAGGGGAATAGCAATCAGCCCCAGCATTTT | - | TRBV6-4 | - | TRBJ1-5
CASSIEGLGYTF | TGTGCCAGTAGTATTGAAGGACTTGGCTACACCTTC | - | TRBV19 | - | TRBJ1-2
CASSLPQGPEQYF | TGTGCCAGCAGTTTGCCACAGGGCCCGGAGCAGTACTTC | - | TRBV27 | - | TRBJ2-7
CASSELAGGAYNEQFF | TGTGCCAGCAGTGAACTAGCGGGGGGCGCCTACAATGAGCAGTTCTTC | TRBD2 | TRBV6-1 | - | TRBJ2-1
CASSVHGQGNSPLHF | TGTGCCAGCAGCGTTCATGGACAGGGTAATTCACCCCTCCACTTT | TRBD1 | TRBV9 | - | TRBJ1-6
CASSATGAGPGNTIYF | TGTGCCAGTAGTGCTACAGGGGCAGGGCCTGGAAACACCATATATTTT | TRBD1 | TRBV19 | - | TRBJ1-3
CASSALAGRDTQYF | TGTGCCAGCAGTGCTCTAGCGGGACGGGATACGCAGTATTTT | TRBD2 | TRBV2 | - | TRBJ2-3
CASSRGWGGLTDTQYF | TGTGCCAGCAGCCGTGGGTGGGGGGGCCTCACAGATACGCAGTATTTT | - | TRBV5-6 | once | TRBJ2-3
CASRSDRLANQPQHF | TGTGCCAGTCGATCGGACAGATTGGCCAATCAGCCCCAGCATTTT | - | TRBV19 | - | TRBJ1-5
CASRGGTEAFF | TGTGCCAGCCGAGGGGGCACTGAAGCTTTCTTT | - | TRBV2 | - | TRBJ1-1
CASSLTVNYGYTF | TGTGCCAGCAGCCTGACAGTTAACTATGGCTACACCTTC | - | TRBV14 | - | TRBJ1-2
CASSQVAGGRMGQFF | TGTGCCAGCAGCCAGGTAGCGGGGGGGCGAATGGGGCAGTTCTTC | TRBD2 | TRBV4-2 | once | TRBJ2-1
CASSPGATNEKLFF | TGTGCCAGCAGTCCGGGAGCAACTAATGAAAAACTGTTTTTT | - | TRBV11-2 | - | TRBJ1-4
CASSYSSGGGTDTQYF | TGTGCCAGCAGTTACTCGTCCGGGGGAGGCACAGATACGCAGTATTTT | - | TRBV6-6 | - | TRBJ2-3
CASSLGHEQYF | TGTGCCAGCAGCTTGGGGCACGAGCAGTACTTC | - | TRBV5-6 | few | TRBJ2-7
CASSLTTGTGVYGYTF | TGCGCCAGCAGCTTGACGACTGGGACAGGAGTCTATGGCTACACCTTC | TRBD1 | TRBV5-1 | - | TRBJ1-2